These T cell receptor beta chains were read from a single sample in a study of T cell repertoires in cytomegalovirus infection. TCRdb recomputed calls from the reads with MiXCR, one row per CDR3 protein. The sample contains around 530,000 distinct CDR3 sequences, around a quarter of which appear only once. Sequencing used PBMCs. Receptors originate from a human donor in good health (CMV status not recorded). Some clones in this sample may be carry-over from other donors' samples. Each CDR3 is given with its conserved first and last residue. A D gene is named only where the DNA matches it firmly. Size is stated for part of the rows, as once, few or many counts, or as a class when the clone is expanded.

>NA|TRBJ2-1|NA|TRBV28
TGTGCCAGCAGTTCGCCTTACGATGAGCAGTTCTTC
CASSSPYDEQFF
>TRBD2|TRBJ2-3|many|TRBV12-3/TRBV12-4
TGTGCCAGCAGACTAGCGGGAGAGGCAGATACGCAGTATTTT
CASRLAGEADTQYF
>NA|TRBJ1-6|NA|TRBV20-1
TGCAGTGCAGAGGAGCGGACTAATTCACCCCTCCACTTT
CSAEERTNSPLHF
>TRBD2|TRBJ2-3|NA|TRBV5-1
TGCGCCAGCAGCGAGACTAGCGGGAGTCGAGATACGCAGTATTTT
CASSETSGSRDTQYF
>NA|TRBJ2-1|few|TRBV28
TGTGCCAGCAGTTTACGTATTTCGGAGCAGTTCTTC
CASSLRISEQFF
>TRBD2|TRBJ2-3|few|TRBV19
TGTGCCAGTAGTATGGGGAGGGATCCAGATACGCAGTATTTT
CASSMGRDPDTQYF
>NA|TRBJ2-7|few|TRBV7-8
TGTGCCAGCAGCTTGCAGGGGCACGACTACGAGCAGTACTTC
CASSLQGHDYEQYF
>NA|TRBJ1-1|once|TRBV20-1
TGCAGTGCTAGACCGTTTAACACTGAAGCTTTCTTT
CSARPFNTEAFF
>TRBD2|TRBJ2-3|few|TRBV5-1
TGCGCCAGCAGCTTGATGGCTAGCGGGAGGAGCACAGATACGCAGTATTTT
CASSLMASGRSTDTQYF
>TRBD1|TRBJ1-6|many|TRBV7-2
TGTGCCAGCAGCTCCACAGGGGGTGGTAGTTCACCCCTCCACTTT
CASSSTGGGSSPLHF
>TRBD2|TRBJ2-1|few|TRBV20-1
TGCAGTGCTAGAGATCTTCCTCTAGCGGGAGGATATGAGCAGTTCTTC
CSARDLPLAGGYEQFF
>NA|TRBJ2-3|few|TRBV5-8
TGTGCCAGCAGCTTGGCCCTCGGCGGTAGCACAGATACGCAGTATTTT
CASSLALGGSTDTQYF
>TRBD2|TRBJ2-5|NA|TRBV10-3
TGTGCCATCAGTGAGTCTGGGACTAGCGAAGAGACCCAGTACTTC
CAISESGTSEETQYF
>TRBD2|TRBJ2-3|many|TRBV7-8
TGTGCCAGCAGCCGGGGGACTAGCGGGCCAGATACGCAGTATTTT
CASSRGTSGPDTQYF
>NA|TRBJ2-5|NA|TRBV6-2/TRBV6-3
TGTGCCAGCAGTTACCGGGGGACCGCGCGGTACTTC
CASSYRGTARYF
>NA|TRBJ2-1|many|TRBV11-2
TGTGCCAGCAGCCCTACCCGAAGGCGACTAATACAGAATGAGCAGTTCTTC
CASSPTRRRLIQNEQFF